This entry lists 4 T cell receptor beta chains sequenced from one sample in a study of blood T cell repertoires in COVID-19. Clones were sequenced by immunoSEQ multiplex PCR, and TCRdb holds only the in-frame ones, with some missing. This sample has about 160,000 clones, with over 80% found just once. Sample: peripheral blood. All receptors come from a man aged 25-45 years with COVID-19, enrolled during active disease.

The chain is built from TRBV2 and TRBJ1-4; 7 bases match TRBD1. The CDR3 loop spans 14 amino acids. V dropped 9 bases and J dropped 1; count of bases not matched to a gene: 5. Germline V gene sequence: CDR1 SNHLY, CDR2 FYNNEI. The chain's CDR3 is CASSYRGTNEKLFF. CDR3 bases: TGTGCCAGTTCCTACAGGGGAACTAATGAAAAACTGTTTTTT.

This clone was counted a single time. The chain uses TRBV2 and TRBJ1-4; 7 nucleotides align to TRBD1. Germline values: CDR1 SNHLY, CDR2 FYNNEI. This CDR3 comprises 16 residues. V shed 2 bases, J shed 5 bases, and the junction held 8 bases outside the gene matches. CDR3 sequence: CASSEIRQGQNEKLFF. The DNA for the CDR3 is TGTGCCAGCAGTGAAATTAGACAGGGCCAAAATGAAAAACTGTTTTTT.

V is TRBV15 and J is TRBJ1-2, with 9 bases lining up with TRBD1. The CDR3 has 15 residues. Germline CDR1 is LNHNV and CDR2 is YYDKDF (reference sequence). With 5 bases clipped from V and 4 bases from J, the junction kept 8 bases outside the gene matches. DNA for the CDR3: TGTGCCACCAGCTCACAGGGGGCTTTTGTCTATGGCTACACCTTC. Its protein product is CATSSQGAFVYGYTF.

The chain joins TRBV7-2 to TRBJ2-3; D gene unclear. V was cut by 2 bases and J by 6 bases, with 9 bases left in between. This CDR3 is 13 amino acids long. Germline CDR1 SGHTA, CDR2 FQGNSA. CDR3: CASSLTVYDTQYF. The CDR3 region has the DNA TGTGCCAGCAGCTTAACGGTGTATGATACGCAGTATTTT.